This T cell receptor (beta chain) comes out of a study of T cells in localized non-small cell lung cancer. Comment on this clone: Antigen unknown.

V lost 2 bases and J lost 5; bases outside the gene matches: 5. Germline assignment: CDR1 MGHDK and CDR2 SYGVNS. The CDR3 totals 14 residues. Assay: immunoSEQ multiplex PCR; the TCRdb copy retains only in-frame clones and omits some. The sample consists of tens of thousands of clones, 87% of them appearing once. General study findings and limits: One tumor region alone was sequenced, and heterogeneity therefore remains possible. There was an association of higher blood T cell density with longer overall survival.

The TCR originated in a man between 40 and 69 years old with stage II squamous cell lung carcinoma. Sequenced material: PBMCs, taken before any cancer treatment. The rearrangement uses TRBV25-1 and TRBJ1-2, with TRBD1 matching 7 bases. CDR3 bases: TGTGCCAGCAGTGAAATAGACAGGGCTTATGGCTACACCTTC. As protein: CASSEIDRAYGYTF.